Sequencing of this T cell receptor (beta chain) was carried out in a study of early T cells in non-severe SARS-CoV-2 infection. Study-wide context: From unsorted whole blood, bulk RNA was sequenced, and the chains remained unpaired. Study results and caveats: The study's VDJdb matching favored anti-spike CD8 responses and missed private and CD4 specificities.

There are many counts of this clonotype. The antigen is not known. Molecules of cDNA were individually given unique molecular identifiers that were attached to them. TCRdb re-derived calls from the 5' RACE reads in MiXCR, one entry per CDR3 protein. Among 80,000 or so distinct CDR3 sequences listed, roughly 16% were seen once. The V and J ends lost 3 bases and 6 bases respectively, with 9 bases between them. Germline V gene lookup returns CDR1 KGHSH and CDR2 LQKENI. This CDR3 is 13 amino acids long. V usage is TRBV18 and J usage is TRBJ2-1; unclear D gene. Sequenced: whole blood. The sequence came from an adult who was a healthcare worker with PCR-confirmed SARS-CoV-2 infection or an uninfected control (not recorded which). The DNA for the CDR3 is TGTGCCAGCTCACCGGAAGGGCTCAATGAGCAGTTCTTC. Its protein product is CASSPEGLNEQFF.